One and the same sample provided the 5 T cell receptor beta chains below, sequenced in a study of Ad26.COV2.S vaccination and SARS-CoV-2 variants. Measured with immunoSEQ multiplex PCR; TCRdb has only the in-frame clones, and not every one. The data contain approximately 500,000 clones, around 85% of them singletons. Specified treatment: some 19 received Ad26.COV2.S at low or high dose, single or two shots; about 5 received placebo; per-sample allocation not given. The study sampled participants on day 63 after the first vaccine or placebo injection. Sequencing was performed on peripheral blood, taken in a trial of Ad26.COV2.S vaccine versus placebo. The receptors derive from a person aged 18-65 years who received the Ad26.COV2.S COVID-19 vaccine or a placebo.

CDR3 sequence: CASSQPGTEETQYF. DNA for the CDR3: TGTGCCAGCAGCCAACCCGGGACAGAAGAGACCCAGTACTTC. The V call is TRBV4-2, the J call TRBJ2-5, with TRBD1 matching 7 bases. With V trimmed by 2 bases and J by 3 bases, 3 bases remained unmatched. The CDR3 extends over 14 amino acids. CDR1 LGHNA and CDR2 YNFKEQ come from the germline V gene.

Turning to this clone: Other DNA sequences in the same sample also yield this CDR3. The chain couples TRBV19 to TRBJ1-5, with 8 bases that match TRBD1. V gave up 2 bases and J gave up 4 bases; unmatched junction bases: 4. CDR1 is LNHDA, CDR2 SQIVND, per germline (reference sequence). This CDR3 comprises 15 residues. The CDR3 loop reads CASSINRDRNQPQHF. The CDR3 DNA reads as TGTGCCAGTAGTATAAACCGGGACAGGAATCAGCCCCAGCATTTT. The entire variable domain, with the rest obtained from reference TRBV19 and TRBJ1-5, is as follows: DGGITQSPKYLFRKEGQNVTLSCEQNLNHDAMYWYRQDPGQGLRLIYYSQIVNDFQKGDIAEGYSVSREKKESFPLTVTSAQKNPTAFYLCASSINRDRNQPQHFGDGTRLSIL.

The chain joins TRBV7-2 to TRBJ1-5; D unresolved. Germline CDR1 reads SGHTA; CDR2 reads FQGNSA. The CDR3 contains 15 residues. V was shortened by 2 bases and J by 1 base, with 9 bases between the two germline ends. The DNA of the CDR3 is TGTGCCAGCAGCTTAACGGGAGCAAGCAATCAGCCCCAGCATTTT. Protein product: CASSLTGASNQPQHF.

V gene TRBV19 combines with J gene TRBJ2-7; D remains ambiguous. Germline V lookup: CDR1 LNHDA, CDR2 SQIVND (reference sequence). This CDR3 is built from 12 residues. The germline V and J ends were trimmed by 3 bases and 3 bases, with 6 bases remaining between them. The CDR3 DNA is TGTGCCAGTAGTATGTGGGGCTACGAGCAGTACTTC. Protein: CASSMWGYEQYF.

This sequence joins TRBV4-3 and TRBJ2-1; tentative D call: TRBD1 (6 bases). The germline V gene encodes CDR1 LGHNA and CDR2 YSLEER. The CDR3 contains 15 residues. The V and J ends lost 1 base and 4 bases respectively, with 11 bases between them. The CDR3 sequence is CASSQGGQLYNEQFF. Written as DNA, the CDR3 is TGCGCCAGCAGCCAAGGCGGACAGTTGTACAATGAGCAGTTCTTC.